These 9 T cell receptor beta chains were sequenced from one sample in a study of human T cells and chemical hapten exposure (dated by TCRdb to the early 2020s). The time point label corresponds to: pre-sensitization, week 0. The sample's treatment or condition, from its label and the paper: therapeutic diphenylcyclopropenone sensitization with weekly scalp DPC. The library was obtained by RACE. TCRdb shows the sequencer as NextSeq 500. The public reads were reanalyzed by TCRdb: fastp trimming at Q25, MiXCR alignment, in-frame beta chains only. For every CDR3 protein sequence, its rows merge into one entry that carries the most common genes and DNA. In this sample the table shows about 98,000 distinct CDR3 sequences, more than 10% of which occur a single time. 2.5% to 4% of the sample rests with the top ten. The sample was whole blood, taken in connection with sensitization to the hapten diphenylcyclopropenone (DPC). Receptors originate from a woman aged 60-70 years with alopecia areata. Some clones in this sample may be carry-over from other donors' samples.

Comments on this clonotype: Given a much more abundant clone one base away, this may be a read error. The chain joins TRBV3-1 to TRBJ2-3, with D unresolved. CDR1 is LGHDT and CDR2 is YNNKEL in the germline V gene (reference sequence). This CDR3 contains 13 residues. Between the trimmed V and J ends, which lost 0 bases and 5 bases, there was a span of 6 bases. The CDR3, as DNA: TGTGCCAGCAGCCAAGAAGGAGAAGATACGCAGTATTTT. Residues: CASSQEGEDTQYF.

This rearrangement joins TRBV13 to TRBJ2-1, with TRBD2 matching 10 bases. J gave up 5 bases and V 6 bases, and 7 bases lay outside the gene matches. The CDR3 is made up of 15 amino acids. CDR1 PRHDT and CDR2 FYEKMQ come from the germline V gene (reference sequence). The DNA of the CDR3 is TGTGCCAGCAGGCAGCGGGGGGGTGTGAACAATGAGCAGTTCTTC. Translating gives CASRQRGGVNNEQFF.

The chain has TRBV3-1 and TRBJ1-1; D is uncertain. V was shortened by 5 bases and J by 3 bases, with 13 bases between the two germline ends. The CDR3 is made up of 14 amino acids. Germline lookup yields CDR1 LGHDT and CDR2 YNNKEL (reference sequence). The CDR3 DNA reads TGTGCCAGCAGCAAACGGACCGTGGACACTGAAGCTTTCTTT. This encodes CASSKRTVDTEAFF. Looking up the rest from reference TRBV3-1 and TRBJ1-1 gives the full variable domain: DTAVSQTPKYLVTQMGNDKSIKCEQNLGHDTMYWYKQDSKKFLKIMFSYNNKELIINETVPNRFSPKSPDKAHLNLHINSLELGDSAVYFCASSKRTVDTEAFFGQGTRLTVV.

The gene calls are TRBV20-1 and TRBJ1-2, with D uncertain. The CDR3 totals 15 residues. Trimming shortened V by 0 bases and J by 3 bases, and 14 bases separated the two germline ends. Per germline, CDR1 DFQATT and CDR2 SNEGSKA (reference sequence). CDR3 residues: CSARDLLGPDYGYTF. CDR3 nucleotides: TGCAGTGCTAGAGATCTCCTAGGGCCGGACTATGGCTACACCTTC.

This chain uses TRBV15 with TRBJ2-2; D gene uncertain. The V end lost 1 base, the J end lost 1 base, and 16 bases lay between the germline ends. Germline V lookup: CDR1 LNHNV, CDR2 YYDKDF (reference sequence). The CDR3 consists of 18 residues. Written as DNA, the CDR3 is TGTGCCACCAGCAGAGTGTATTTGGGCGGAAAGAACACCGGGGAGCTGTTTTTT. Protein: CATSRVYLGGKNTGELFF. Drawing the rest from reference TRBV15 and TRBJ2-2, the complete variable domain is DAMVIQNPRYQVTQFGKPVTLSCSQTLNHNVMYWYQQKSSQAPKLLFHYYDKDFNNEADTPDNFQSRRPNTSFCFLDIRSPGLGDTAMYLCATSRVYLGGKNTGELFFGEGSRLTVL.

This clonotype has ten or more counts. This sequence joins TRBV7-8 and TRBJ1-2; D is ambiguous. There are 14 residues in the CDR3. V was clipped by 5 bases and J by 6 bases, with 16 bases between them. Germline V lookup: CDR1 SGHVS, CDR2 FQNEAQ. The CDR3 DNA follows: TGTGCCAGCAGCCAAGGAGGGCAGGCCCATGGCTACACCTTC. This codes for CASSQGGQAHGYTF.

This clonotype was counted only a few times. CDR3 loop: CASSLALGRPEDTQYF. In DNA, the CDR3 is TGTGCCAGCAGCTTAGCGCTGGGTAGACCCGAGGATACGCAGTATTTT. V usage is TRBV7-2 and J usage is TRBJ2-3, with D uncertain. The V gene's germline CDR1 is SGHTA and CDR2 FQGNSA. Trimming removed 0 bases at V and 6 bases at J, with 16 bases between. This CDR3 region has 16 residues.

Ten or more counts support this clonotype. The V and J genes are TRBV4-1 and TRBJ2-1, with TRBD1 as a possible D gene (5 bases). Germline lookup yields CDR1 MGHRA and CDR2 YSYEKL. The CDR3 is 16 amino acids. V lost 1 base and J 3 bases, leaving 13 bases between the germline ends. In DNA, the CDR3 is TGCGCCAGCAGCCAAGGCGGACACCGCGACTACAATGAGCAGTTCTTC. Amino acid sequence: CASSQGGHRDYNEQFF.

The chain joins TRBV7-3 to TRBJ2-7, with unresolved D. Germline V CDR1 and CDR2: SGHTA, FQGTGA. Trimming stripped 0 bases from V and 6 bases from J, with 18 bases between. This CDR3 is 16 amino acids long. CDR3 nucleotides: TGTGCCAGCAGCTTAACAGGGTTCTTAGGCCTTGGCGAGCAGTACTTC. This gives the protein CASSLTGFLGLGEQYF.